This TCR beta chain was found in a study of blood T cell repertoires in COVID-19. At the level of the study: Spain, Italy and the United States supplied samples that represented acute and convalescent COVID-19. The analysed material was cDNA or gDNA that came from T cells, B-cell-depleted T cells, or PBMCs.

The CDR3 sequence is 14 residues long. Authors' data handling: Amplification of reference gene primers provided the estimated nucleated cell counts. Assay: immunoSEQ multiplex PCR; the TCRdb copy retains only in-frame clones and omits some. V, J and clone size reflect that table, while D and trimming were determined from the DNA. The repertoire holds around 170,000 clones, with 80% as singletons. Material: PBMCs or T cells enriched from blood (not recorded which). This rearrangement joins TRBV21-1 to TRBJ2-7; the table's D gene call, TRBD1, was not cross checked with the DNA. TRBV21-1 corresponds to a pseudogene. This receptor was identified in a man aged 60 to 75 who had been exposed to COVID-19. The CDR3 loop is CASSNAPRGFGQYF. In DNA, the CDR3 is TGTGCCAGCAGCAACGCACCGAGGGGGTTCGGGCAGTACTTC.